This T cell receptor (beta chain) was sequenced for a study of T-cell reconstitution after alpha-beta-depleted transplantation in children. Unique molecular identifiers were used to barcode this TCRbeta library. TCRdb recomputed calls from the PCR reads with MiXCR, one row per CDR3 protein. Found here are 70,000 to 95,000 distinct CDR3 sequences, about a sixth of them singletons; the top ten hold less than 60%. CDR1 is MNHEY and CDR2 is SVGAGI in the germline V gene. The CDR3 is 15 residues long. Trimming took 9 bases from V and 8 from J, leaving 23 bases between them. This clonotype occurred many times. The antigen remains undetermined. Study-wide results and limits: As was reported, about two months after transplant, alpha-beta T cells came from several hundred expanded graft clones. Newly generated T cells supplied most T-cell counts and diversity one year post-transplant.

The chain has TRBV6-5 and TRBJ2-1; D may be TRBD2 (7 bases). The sequence came from a male patient aged 2 to 9 who had a stem cell transplant for acute lymphoblastic leukemia, so the T cells may come from the graft donor. Sample: PBMCs, mostly from graft donor cells, taken 360 days after TCRalphabeta/CD19-depleted stem cell transplant. CDR3 amino acids: CASKRGRAVGYEQFF. CDR3 in DNA: TGTGCCAGTAAGAGGGGGAGGGCTGTAGGGTATGAGCAGTTCTTC.